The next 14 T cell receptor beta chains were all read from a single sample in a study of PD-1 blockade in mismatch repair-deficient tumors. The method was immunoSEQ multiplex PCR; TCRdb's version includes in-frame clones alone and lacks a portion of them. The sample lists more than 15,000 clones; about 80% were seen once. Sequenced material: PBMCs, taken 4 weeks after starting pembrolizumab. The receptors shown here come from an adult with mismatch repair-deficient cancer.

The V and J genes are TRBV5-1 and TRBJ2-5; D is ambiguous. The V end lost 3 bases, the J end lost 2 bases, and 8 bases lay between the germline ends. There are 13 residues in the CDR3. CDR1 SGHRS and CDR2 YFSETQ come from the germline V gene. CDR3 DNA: TGCGCCAGCAGCTCCCAGGCGCAAGAGACCCAGTACTTC. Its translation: CASSSQAQETQYF.

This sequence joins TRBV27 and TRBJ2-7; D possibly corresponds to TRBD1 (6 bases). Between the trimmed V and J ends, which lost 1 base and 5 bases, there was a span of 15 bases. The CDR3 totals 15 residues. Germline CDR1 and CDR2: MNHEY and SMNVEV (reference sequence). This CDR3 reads CASSLYNGQGHEQYF. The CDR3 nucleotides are TGTGCCAGCAGTTTATATAATGGCCAGGGGCACGAGCAGTACTTC.

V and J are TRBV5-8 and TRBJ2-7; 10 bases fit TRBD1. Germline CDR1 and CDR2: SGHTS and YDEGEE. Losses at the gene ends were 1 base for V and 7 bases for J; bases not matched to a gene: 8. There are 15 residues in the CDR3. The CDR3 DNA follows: TGTGCCAGCAGCTTGCCGGGACAGGGGCATAGGGAGCAGTACTTC. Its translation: CASSLPGQGHREQYF.

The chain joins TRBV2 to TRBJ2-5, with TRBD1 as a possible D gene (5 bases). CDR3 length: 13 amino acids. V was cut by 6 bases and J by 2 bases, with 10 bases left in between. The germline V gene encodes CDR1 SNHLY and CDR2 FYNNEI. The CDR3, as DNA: TGTGCCAGCAGCGTTCGACAGCAAGAGACCCAGTACTTC. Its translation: CASSVRQQETQYF. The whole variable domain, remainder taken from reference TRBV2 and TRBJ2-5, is EPEVTQTPSHQVTQMGQEVILRCVPISNHLYFYWYRQILGQKVEFLVSFYNNEISEKSEIFDDQFSVERPDGSNFTLKIRSTKLEDSAMYFCASSVRQQETQYFGPGTRLLVL.

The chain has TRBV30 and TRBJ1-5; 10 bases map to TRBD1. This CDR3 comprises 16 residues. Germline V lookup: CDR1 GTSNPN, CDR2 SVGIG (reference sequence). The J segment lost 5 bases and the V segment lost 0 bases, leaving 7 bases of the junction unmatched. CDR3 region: CAWSVRDRGWDQPQHF. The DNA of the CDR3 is TGTGCCTGGAGTGTCCGGGACAGGGGATGGGATCAGCCCCAGCATTTT.

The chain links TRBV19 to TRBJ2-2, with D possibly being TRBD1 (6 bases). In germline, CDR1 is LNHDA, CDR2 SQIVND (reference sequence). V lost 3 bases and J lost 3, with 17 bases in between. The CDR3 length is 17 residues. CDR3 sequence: CASSMGARGGYTGELFF. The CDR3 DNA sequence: TGTGCCAGTAGTATGGGGGCCAGGGGCGGTTACACCGGGGAGCTGTTTTTT.

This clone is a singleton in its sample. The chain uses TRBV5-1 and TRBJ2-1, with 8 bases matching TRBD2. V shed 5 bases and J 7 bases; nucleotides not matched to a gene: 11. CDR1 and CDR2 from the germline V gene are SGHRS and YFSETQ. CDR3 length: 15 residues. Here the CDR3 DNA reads TGCGCCAGCAGAGCCAGCGGGAGCCCGTTTAATGAGCAGTTCTTC. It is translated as CASRASGSPFNEQFF.

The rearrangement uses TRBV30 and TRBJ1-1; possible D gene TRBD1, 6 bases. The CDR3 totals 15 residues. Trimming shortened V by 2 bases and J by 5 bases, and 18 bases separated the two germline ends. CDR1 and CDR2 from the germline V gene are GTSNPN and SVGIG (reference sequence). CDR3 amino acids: CAWSRAGAIGTEAFF. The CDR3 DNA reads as TGTGCCTGGAGTCGTGCAGGGGCGATTGGTACTGAAGCTTTCTTT. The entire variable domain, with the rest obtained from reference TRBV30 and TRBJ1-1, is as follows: SQTIHQWPATLVQPVGSPLSLECTVEGTSNPNLYWYRQAAGRGLQLLFYSVGIGQISSEVPQNLSASRPQDRQFILSSKKLLLSDSGFYLCAWSRAGAIGTEAFFGQGTRLTVV.

In DNA, the CDR3 is TGTGCCAGCAGCAAGGGACAGGGGAGCAATCAGCCCCAGCATTTT. Its protein is CASSKGQGSNQPQHF. The chain employs TRBV2 and TRBJ1-5; 10 positions match TRBD1. V shed 6 bases, J shed 1 base, and the junction held 3 bases outside the gene matches. CDR1 SNHLY and CDR2 FYNNEI come from the germline V gene. CDR3 length equals 15 residues.

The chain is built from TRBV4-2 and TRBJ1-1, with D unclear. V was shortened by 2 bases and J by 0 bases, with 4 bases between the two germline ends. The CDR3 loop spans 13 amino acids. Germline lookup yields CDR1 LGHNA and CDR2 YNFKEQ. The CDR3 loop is CASSQNLNTEAFF. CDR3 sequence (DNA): TGTGCCAGCAGCCAAAACTTGAACACTGAAGCTTTCTTT.

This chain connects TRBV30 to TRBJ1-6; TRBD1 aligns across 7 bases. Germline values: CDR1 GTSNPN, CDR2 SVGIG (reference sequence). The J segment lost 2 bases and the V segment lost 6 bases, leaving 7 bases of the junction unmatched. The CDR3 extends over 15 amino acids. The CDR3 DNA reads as TGTGCCTGCGTCCGAGACAGGGCCTATAATTCACCCCTCCACTTT. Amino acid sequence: CACVRDRAYNSPLHF.

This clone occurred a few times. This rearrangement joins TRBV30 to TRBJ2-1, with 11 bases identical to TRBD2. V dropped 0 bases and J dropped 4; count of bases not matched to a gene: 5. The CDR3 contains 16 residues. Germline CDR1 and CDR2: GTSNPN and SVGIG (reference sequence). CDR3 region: CAWSVFGTSGYNEQFF. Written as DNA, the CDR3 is TGTGCCTGGAGTGTATTTGGGACTAGCGGTTACAATGAGCAGTTCTTC. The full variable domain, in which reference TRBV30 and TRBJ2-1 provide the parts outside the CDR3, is SQTIHQWPATLVQPVGSPLSLECTVEGTSNPNLYWYRQAAGRGLQLLFYSVGIGQISSEVPQNLSASRPQDRQFILSSKKLLLSDSGFYLCAWSVFGTSGYNEQFFGPGTRLTVL.

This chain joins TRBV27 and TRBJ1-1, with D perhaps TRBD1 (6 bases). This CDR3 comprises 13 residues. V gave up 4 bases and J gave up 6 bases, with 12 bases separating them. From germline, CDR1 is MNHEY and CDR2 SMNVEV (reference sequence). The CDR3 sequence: CASSSTGSSEAFF. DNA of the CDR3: TGTGCCAGCAGTTCCACAGGGTCTTCTGAAGCTTTCTTT.

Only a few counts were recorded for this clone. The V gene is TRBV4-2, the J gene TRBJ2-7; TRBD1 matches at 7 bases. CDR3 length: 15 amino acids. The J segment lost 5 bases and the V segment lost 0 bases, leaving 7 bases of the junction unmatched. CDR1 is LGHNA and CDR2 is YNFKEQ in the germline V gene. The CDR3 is CASSQEEQGKNEQYF. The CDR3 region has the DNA TGTGCCAGCAGCCAAGAAGAACAGGGGAAAAACGAGCAGTACTTC.